A selection of T cell receptor beta chains follows, all from one sample in a study of T-cell reconstitution after alpha-beta-depleted transplantation in children. Using its own MiXCR run on the PCR reads, TCRdb lists one record per CDR3 protein. The sample lists more than 400,000 distinct CDR3 sequences, roughly an eighth seen once, with around 15% in the top ten. This material consisted of PBMCs, mostly from graft donor cells, taken 180 days after TCRalphabeta/CD19-depleted stem cell transplant. The receptors here all came from a female patient aged 2 to 10 who had a stem cell transplant for aplastic anemia, so the T cells may come from the graft donor. Each CDR3 is given with its conserved first and last residue. The D gene is left open where the match is weak. Clone size is stated in some rows and not others, as once, few, many or a class when expanded.

V gene	D gene	clone size	J gene	CDR3 DNA	CDR3 protein
TRBV6-2/TRBV6-3	TRBD2	NA	TRBJ2-1	TGTGCCAGCAGCCTTGCGGGACTAGACTCCTACAATGAGCAGTTCTTC	CASSLAGLDSYNEQFF
TRBV6-5	NA	few	TRBJ2-3	TGTGCCAGCAGTTACCGGGGTGATAACCGGGGAAGCACAGATACGCAGTATTTT	CASSYRGDNRGSTDTQYF
TRBV20-1	NA	few	TRBJ2-5	TGCAGTGCTAGAGAGGCAGGGCGGGAGACCCAGTACTTC	CSAREAGRETQYF
TRBV18	NA	few	TRBJ1-1	TGTGCCAGCTCACCAACCCGGCTGGGCAGGGGTACTGAAGCTTTCTTT	CASSPTRLGRGTEAFF
TRBV4-3	NA	NA	TRBJ2-3	TGCGCCAGCAGCCGCCGCCATGTCATAGGCCCGAGCACAGATACGCAGTATTTT	CASSRRHVIGPSTDTQYF
TRBV4-3	TRBD2	few	TRBJ2-1	TGCGCCAGCAGCCAAGATGCGGGAGGGCCGGATGAGCAGTTCTTC	CASSQDAGGPDEQFF
TRBV30	NA	NA	TRBJ1-2	TGTGCCTGGAGTGTAGACAGGTGGAGGTATGGCTACACCTTC	CAWSVDRWRYGYTF
TRBV5-1	NA	NA	TRBJ2-1	TGCGCCAGCAGCGTGGGTTGCAATGAGCAGTTCTTC	CASSVGCNEQFF
TRBV11-3	NA	NA	TRBJ1-1	TGTGCCAGCAGCTTAGGAACGCCGAACACTGAAGCTTTCTTT	CASSLGTPNTEAFF
TRBV4-3	NA	NA	TRBJ2-2	TGCGCCAGCAGCCAAGGGGGCAGGGGAGGCACCGGGGAGCTGTTTTTT	CASSQGGRGGTGELFF
TRBV27	TRBD1	few	TRBJ2-1	TGTGCCAGAACCTCGGACAGGCCCTCCTACAATGAGCAGTTCTTC	CARTSDRPSYNEQFF
TRBV7-9	TRBD1	few	TRBJ2-7	TGTGCCAGCAGCTTAACGGACAGGGGGCGAAACGAGCAGTACTTC	CASSLTDRGRNEQYF
TRBV6-5	NA	NA	TRBJ1-4	TGTGCCAGCAGTTACGGAGGGGTTGCCACTAATGAAAAACTGTTTTTT	CASSYGGVATNEKLFF
TRBV5-1	NA	NA	TRBJ1-1	TGCGCCAGCAGGTCAGGGCCGATGAACACTGAAGCTTTCTTT	CASRSGPMNTEAFF
TRBV12-3/TRBV12-4	NA	NA	TRBJ1-6	TGTGCCAGCAGTAACCAAGGACAGCATTCACCCCTCCACTTT	CASSNQGQHSPLHF
TRBV10-2	NA	NA	TRBJ1-4	TGCGCCAGCAGTGGAGGGGGTGAAAAACTGTTTTTT	CASSGGGEKLFF
TRBV7-8	NA	few	TRBJ2-2	TGTGCCAGCAGCTTAGGGACGTTTAGGGAGCTGTTTTTT	CASSLGTFRELFF
TRBV28	NA	few	TRBJ1-5	TGTGCCAGCAGTTTGTTGAGGGATCAGCCCCAGCATTTT	CASSLLRDQPQHF
TRBV5-1	TRBD2	few	TRBJ2-2	TGCGCCAGCAGCTTGGGACTAGCGGGGGACCACCGGGAGCTGTTTTTT	CASSLGLAGDHRELFF
TRBV5-1	NA	NA	TRBJ2-3	TGCGCCAGCAGCTTGGTCGGGGCCACAGATACGCAGTATTTT	CASSLVGATDTQYF
TRBV7-6	TRBD1	NA	TRBJ2-2	TGTGCCAGCAGCTTAGGTTGGGGACAGGGAGAGGGCCGGGAGCTGTTTTTT	CASSLGWGQGEGRELFF
TRBV29-1	TRBD2	many	TRBJ2-1	TGCAGCGTTGAACCCCTGATGGGACTAGCGGCCTACAATGAGCAGTTCTTC	CSVEPLMGLAAYNEQFF
TRBV4-3	TRBD2	many	TRBJ2-1	TGCGCCAGCAGCCAAGATTGGGTAGCGGGAGTAGGCGGCAATGAGCAGTTCTTC	CASSQDWVAGVGGNEQFF